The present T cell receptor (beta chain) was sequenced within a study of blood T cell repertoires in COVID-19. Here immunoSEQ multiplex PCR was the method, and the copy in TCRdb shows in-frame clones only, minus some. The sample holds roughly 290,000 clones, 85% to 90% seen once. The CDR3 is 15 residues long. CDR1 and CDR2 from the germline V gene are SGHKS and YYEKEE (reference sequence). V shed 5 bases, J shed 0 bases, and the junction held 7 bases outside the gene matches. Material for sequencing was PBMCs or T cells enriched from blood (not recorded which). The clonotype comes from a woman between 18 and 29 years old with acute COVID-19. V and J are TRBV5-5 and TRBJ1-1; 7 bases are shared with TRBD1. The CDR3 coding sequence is TGTGCCAGCAGTAGATCCACAGGGGTGAACACTGAAGCTTTCTTT. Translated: CASSRSTGVNTEAFF.